Below, 8 T cell receptor beta chains from the same sample are listed, as sequenced in a study of shared clonotypes between healthy human individuals. Method: immunoSEQ multiplex PCR; TCRdb's copy keeps in-frame clones and lacks some. Here the sample spans 950,000 to 1,300,000 clones, roughly 80% being singletons. The specimen was memory CD4+ T cells sorted from blood. The subset denotes: CD45RA-negative fraction. These receptors came from a young man in good health.

About this clone: Being one base from a much bigger clone, this may be a read error. This CDR3 is also generated by other DNA sequences in the sample. The genes are TRBV15 and TRBJ2-3, with 9 positions matching TRBD1. This CDR3 contains 15 residues. V lost 3 bases, J lost 2 bases, and 3 bases stayed unmatched. Germline CDR1 and CDR2: LNHNV and YYDKDF (reference sequence). The CDR3 DNA is TGTGCCACCAGCAGGGGACAGGGATACACAGATACGCAGTATTTT. This sequence encodes CATSRGQGYTDTQYF.

The chain is built from TRBV5-1 and TRBJ1-2, with D perhaps TRBD1 (6 bases). Trimming left V 2 bases short and J 2 bases short, with 13 bases between. This CDR3 has 15 residues. Germline V gene data show CDR1 as SGHRS and CDR2 as YFSETQ. CDR3 sequence (DNA): TGCGCCAGCAGCTTCGCCCGGACAGAAAACTATGGCTACACCTTC. It encodes CASSFARTENYGYTF. Full variable domain (rest looked up from reference TRBV5-1 and TRBJ1-2): KAGVTQTPRYLIKTRGQQVTLSCSPISGHRSVSWYQQTPGQGLQFLFEYFSETQRNKGNFPGRFSGRQFSNSRSEMNVSTLELGDSALYLCASSFARTENYGYTFGSGTRLTVV.

This chain links TRBV2 with TRBJ1-1, with D maybe TRBD1 (5 bases). V dropped 6 bases and J dropped 4 bases, with 12 bases sitting between them. Germline CDR1 is SNHLY and CDR2 is FYNNEI. The CDR3 extends over 13 amino acids. The CDR3 reads CASSLGGFTEAFF. The CDR3 DNA reads TGTGCCAGCAGCCTCGGGGGGTTCACTGAAGCTTTCTTT.

The chain employs TRBV5-1 and TRBJ1-4, with 11 bases identical to TRBD1. Germline V gives CDR1 SGHRS, CDR2 YFSETQ. The V gene end was trimmed by 0 bases and the J gene end by 7 bases; junction bases not matched to a gene: 2. This CDR3 region has 15 residues. The CDR3, as DNA: TGCGCCAGCAGCTTGGGTGGGACAGGGGGTGAAAAACTGTTTTTT. As protein: CASSLGGTGGEKLFF.

The V call is TRBV7-2, the J call TRBJ2-3; the match to TRBD2 covers 9 bases. The germline V gene encodes CDR1 SGHTA and CDR2 FQGNSA. This CDR3 contains 17 residues. V dropped 1 base and J dropped 4; count of bases not matched to a gene: 9. DNA for the CDR3: TGTGCCAGCAGCTTAGGGCTGGGGATAGCGGGAGCAGATACGCAGTATTTT. Its translation: CASSLGLGIAGADTQYF.

The chain carries TRBV11-2 and TRBJ1-4; TRBD1 aligns across 10 bases. CDR1 SGHAT and CDR2 FQNNGV come from the germline V gene. CDR3 length: 15 amino acids. V trimming: 4 bases; J trimming: 2 bases; junction bases outside the gene matches: 1. CDR3 DNA: TGTGCCAGCAGCTGGGGACAGGGGACTAATGAAAAACTGTTTTTT. Its translation: CASSWGQGTNEKLFF.

V usage is TRBV6-5 and J usage is TRBJ1-2; 7 bases line up with TRBD1. This CDR3 has 13 residues. CDR1 and CDR2 from the germline V gene are MNHEY and SVGAGI. The trim removed 8 bases at V and 3 bases at J, leaving 6 bases unmatched. The CDR3 DNA is TGTGCCAGCCGTGATGGGACAGACTATGGCTACACCTTC. This gives the protein CASRDGTDYGYTF.

The table lists this clone with a count of one. The V gene is TRBV5-1, the J gene TRBJ1-2, with TRBD1 identical over 8 bases. The CDR3 is made up of 14 amino acids. Germline lookup yields CDR1 SGHRS and CDR2 YFSETQ. Trimming took 4 bases from V and 8 from J; bases not matched to a gene: 10. CDR3 protein: CASSPGQEATGYTF. In DNA, the CDR3 is TGCGCCAGCAGCCCGGGACAGGAGGCCACAGGCTACACCTTC. Looking up the rest from reference TRBV5-1 and TRBJ1-2 gives the full variable domain: KAGVTQTPRYLIKTRGQQVTLSCSPISGHRSVSWYQQTPGQGLQFLFEYFSETQRNKGNFPGRFSGRQFSNSRSEMNVSTLELGDSALYLCASSPGQEATGYTFGSGTRLTVV.